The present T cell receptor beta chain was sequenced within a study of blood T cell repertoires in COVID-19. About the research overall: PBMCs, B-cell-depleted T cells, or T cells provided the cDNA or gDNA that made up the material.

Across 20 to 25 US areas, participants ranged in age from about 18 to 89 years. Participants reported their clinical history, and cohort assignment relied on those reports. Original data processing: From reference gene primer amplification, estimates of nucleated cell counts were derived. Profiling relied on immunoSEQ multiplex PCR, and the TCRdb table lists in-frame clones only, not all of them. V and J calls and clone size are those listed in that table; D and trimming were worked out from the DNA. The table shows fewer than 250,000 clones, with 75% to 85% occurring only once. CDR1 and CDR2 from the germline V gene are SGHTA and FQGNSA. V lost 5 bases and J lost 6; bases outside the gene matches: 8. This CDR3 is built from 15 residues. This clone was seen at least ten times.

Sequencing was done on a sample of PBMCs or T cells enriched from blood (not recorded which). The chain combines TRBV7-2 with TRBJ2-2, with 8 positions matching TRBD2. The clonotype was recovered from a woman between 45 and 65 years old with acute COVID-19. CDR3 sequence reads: CASSPGGVRAGELFF. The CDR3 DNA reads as TGTGCCAGCAGCCCCGGGGGGGTTAGGGCCGGGGAGCTGTTTTTT.